This entry describes one T cell receptor beta chain. Its specific antigen is unknown. Per-base quality was not reported, and no clone a single base away is much larger than it. This record belongs to a study of blood T cell repertoires in COVID-19 (dated by TCRdb to 2019 to 2021). Study-wide context: The collaborator samples originated in the United States, Italy and Spain and spanned the acute and convalescent phases of COVID-19. The material from the prospective study consisted of cDNA or gDNA derived from T cells, B-cell-depleted T cells, or PBMCs. The dataset comprised deeply sampled blood TCRbeta repertoires from subjects exposed to, actively infected with, or recovered from COVID-19. A freely available public database, intended as a resource for researchers studying the immune response to SARS-CoV-2, is where the repertoires were released. Samples came from the ongoing ImmuneRACE study (first 160 participants) plus 1,254 subjects from 6 global collaborators. Nearly every sample came with metadata listing a de-identified subject ID, COVID-19 status, age in years and sex. HLA class I and class II types, where available, came from metadata supplied by the sample provider rather than from assay-based typing. What the work shows at the level of the full study, not this receptor alone: Clinical and demographic metadata were provided uncurated, with the amount varying by source and participant.

Enrolling through a virtual design, the prospective study's participants ranged in age from about 18 to 100 years and lived across 20 to 30 United States geographic areas. Cohort assignment in the prospective study relied on participant-reported clinical history from a screening survey and a study questionnaire. Exposed participants had been in contact, within 2 weeks of entering the study, with a person who had a PCR-confirmed or clinician-diagnosed case of COVID-19. In the prospective study, whole blood, serum and a nasopharyngeal or oropharyngeal swab were collected from each participant by mobile phlebotomists. Prospective study participants could optionally give additional blood draws and questionnaires over an approximately two-month period. Blood samples from the prospective study were shipped frozen or at room temperature prior to DNA extraction. The immunoSEQ Assay, a bias-controlled multiplex PCR, was used to amplify TCRbeta CDR3 regions from genomic DNA. On the authors' methods: The number of nucleated cells in each sample was estimated by amplification of reference gene primers within the assay. To quantify the absolute abundance of each unique TCRbeta CDR3 rearrangement, sequence reads were collapsed and filtered. For each sample, productive Simpson clonality was calculated as the square root of Simpson's diversity index over productive rearrangements. In its TCRdb copy, this immuneACCESS table keeps in-frame sequences only and misses some clones. Where compared with another copy, unresolved V genes explain less than half of these, and the others have no known cause. V, J and clone size are taken as reported in that table, and D and trimming were inferred from the DNA itself. The sample table lists 120,000 to 150,000 clones, around 84% of them with a count of one. The ten most abundant clones make up roughly 5.5% of the sample.

Trimming takes 1 base off V and 2 bases off J; junction bases not matched to a gene: 9. The CDR3, cysteine through phenylalanine, is 17 amino acids long. The retained sequence is limited to the CDR3, 51 bases, with the frame set at the first base. CDR1 SGHRS and CDR2 YFSETQ were looked up in the germline V gene. This receptor chain uses TRBV5-1 and TRBJ1-1; the central 9 bases match TRBD1. The receptor's source is a woman aged 50 to 65 who had been exposed to COVID-19. The sample taken for sequencing was PBMCs or T cells enriched from blood (not recorded which). The CDR3 loop reads CASSLTGGVLGNTEAFF. The DNA sequence reads TGCGCCAGCAGCTTGACAGGGGGCGTCTTGGGAAACACTGAAGCTTTCTTT.